This T cell receptor (beta chain) was retrieved from a study of molecular identifiers for immune sequencing clone quantification. General observations from the study: Jurkat TCR RNA spiked in from one cell reportedly remained identifiable amid around 1 million naive cells. Highly expanded clones may be undercounted when identical TCR molecules share barcodes.

In its sample, this clonotype was seen a few times. The antigen is not known. Germline V gives CDR1 MNHEY, CDR2 SMNVEV (reference sequence). The ends were cut back, 5 bases at V and 0 bases at J, with 13 bases in the middle. The CDR3 runs to 16 residues. For naive CD8 T cells, sorting used the CD8+CD4-CCR7+CD45RA+ phenotype. Bulk TCR library preparation followed previously described methods with listed TCR primers. In TCRdb, the PCR reads were re-called with MiXCR into one record per CDR3 protein. The data show nearly 650,000 distinct CDR3 sequences, less than 30% seen once. This chain joins TRBV27 and TRBJ1-4; possible D gene TRBD1, 6 bases. The origin of this receptor is a human donor in good health. Some libraries in this study had Jurkat cell RNA spiked in. The source material was naive CD8+ T cells from blood, with Jurkat cell RNA spiked in. The subset denotes: FACS-sorted CD8+CD4-CCR7+CD45RA+ naive T cells. The CDR3 sequence is CASSTTDSATNEKLFF. The CDR3 DNA reads as TGTGCCAGCAGTACGACGGACAGTGCAACTAATGAAAAACTGTTTTTT. Filled out from reference TRBV27 and TRBJ1-4, the complete variable domain reads EAQVTQNPRYLITVTGKKLTVTCSQNMNHEYMSWYRQDPGLGLRQIYYSMNVEVTDKGDVPEGYKVSRKEKRNFPLILESPSPNQTSLYFCASSTTDSATNEKLFFGSGTQLSVL.